The source of this T cell receptor (beta chain) is a study of OX40 agonist ivuxolimab in advanced cancers. Clones were read by immunoSEQ multiplex PCR, and TCRdb kept only the in-frame ones, dropping some. The table shows tens of thousands of clones, with roughly nine tenths occurring only once. The starting material was CD4+ or CD8+ T cells sorted from blood, obtained in a trial of the OX40 agonist ivuxolimab. This TCR derives from an adult with an advanced solid tumor such as melanoma, head and neck, liver or kidney cancer.

The CDR3 is CASHSWGTLTGNTIYF. The CDR3 DNA follows: TGTGCCAGCCATTCTTGGGGAACGCTTACTGGAAACACCATATATTTT. The genes are TRBV28 and TRBJ1-3; D is uncertain. The CDR3 has 16 amino acids. Trimming pared 8 bases from V and 2 bases from J, leaving 19 bases between. CDR1 and CDR2 from the germline V gene are MDHEN and SYDVKM.